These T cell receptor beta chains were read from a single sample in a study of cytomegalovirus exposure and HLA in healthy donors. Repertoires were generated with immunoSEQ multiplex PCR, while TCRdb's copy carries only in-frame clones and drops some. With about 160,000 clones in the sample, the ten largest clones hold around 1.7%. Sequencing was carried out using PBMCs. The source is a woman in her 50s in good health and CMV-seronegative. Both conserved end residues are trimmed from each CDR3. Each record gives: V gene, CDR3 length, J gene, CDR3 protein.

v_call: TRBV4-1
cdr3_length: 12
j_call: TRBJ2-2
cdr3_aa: ASSPGGGTGELF

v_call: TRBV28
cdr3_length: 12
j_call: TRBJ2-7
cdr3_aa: ASTTTGNLYEQY

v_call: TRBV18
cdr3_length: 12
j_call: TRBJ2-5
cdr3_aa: ASSPTSGQETQY

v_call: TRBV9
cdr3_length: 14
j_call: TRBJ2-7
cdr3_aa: ASSVGAGTGSYEQY

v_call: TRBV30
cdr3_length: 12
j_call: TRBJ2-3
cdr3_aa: AWIRGFSTDTQY

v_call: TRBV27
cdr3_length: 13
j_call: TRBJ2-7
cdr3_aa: ASSLSHLSSYEQY

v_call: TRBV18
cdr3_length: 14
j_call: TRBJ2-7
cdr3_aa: ASSPPSSGATYEQY

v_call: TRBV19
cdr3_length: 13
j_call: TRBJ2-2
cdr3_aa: ASSIGTRGTGELF

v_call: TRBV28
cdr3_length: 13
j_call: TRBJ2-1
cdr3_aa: ASSNPQDSYNEQF

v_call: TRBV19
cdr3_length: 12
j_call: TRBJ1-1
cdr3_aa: ASRRMAINTEAF

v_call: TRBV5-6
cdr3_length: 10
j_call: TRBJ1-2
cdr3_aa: ASSIREEGYT

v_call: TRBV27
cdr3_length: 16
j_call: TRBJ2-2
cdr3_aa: ASRRSTPSREGTGELF

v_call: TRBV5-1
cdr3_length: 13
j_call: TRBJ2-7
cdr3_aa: ASSGGQGVAYEQY

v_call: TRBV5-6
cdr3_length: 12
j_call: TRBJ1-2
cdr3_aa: ASSGQLGDYGYT

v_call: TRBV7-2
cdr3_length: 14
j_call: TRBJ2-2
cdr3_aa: ASRTSGTGNTGELF

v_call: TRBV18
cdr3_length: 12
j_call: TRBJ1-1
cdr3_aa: ASSPNNQGTEAF

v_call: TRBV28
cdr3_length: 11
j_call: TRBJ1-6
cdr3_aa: ASTLQNPRGLH

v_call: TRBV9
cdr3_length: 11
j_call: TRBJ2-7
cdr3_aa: ASSVNTAYEQY

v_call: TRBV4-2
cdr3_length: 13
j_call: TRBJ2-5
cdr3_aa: ASSQESNREETQY

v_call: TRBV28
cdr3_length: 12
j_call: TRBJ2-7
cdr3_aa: ASSPGQLLDEQY

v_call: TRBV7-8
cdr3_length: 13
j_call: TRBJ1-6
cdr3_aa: ASSPDRGVGSPLH

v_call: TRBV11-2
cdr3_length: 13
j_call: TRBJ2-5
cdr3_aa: ASSLRTGGQETQY

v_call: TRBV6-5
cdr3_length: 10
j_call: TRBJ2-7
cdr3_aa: ASARTGNEQY

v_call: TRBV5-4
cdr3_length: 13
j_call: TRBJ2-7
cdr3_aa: ASSSRDLTPYEQY

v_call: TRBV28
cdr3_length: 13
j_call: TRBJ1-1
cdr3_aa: ASSLIAGLGAEAF

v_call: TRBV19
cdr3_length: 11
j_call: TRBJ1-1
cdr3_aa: ASSIDRDTEAF

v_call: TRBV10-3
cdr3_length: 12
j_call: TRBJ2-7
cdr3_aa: AISADSTSNEQY

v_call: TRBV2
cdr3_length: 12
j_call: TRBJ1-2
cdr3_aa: ASPRPGTVYGYT

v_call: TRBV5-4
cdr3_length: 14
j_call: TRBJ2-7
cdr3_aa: ASSTYSGESSYEQY

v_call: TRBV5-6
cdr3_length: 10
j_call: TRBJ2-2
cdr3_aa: ASSPLSGELF

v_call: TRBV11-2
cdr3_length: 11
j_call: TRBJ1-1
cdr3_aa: ASSKGGRTEAF

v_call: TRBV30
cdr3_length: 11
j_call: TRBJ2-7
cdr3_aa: AWSGRGENFQY

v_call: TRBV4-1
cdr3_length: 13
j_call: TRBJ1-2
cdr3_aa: ASSQAGLPNYGYT

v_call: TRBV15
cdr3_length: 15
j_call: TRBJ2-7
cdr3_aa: ATSRDPGQTSFAEQY

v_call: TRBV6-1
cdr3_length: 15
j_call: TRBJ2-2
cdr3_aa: ASSEPRQLGVTGELF

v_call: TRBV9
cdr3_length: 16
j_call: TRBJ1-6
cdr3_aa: ASSPYSATGGRGSPLH

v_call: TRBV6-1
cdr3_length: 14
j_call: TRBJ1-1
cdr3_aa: ASSEAWEGRNTEAF

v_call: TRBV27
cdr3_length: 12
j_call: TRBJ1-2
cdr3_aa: ASSPRDRDYGYT

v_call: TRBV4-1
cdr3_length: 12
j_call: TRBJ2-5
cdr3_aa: ASSLAFGRETQY

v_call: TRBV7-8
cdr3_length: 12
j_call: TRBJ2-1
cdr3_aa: ASSLVGLADEQF

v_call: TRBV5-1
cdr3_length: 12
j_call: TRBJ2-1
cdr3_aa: ASVREASGDEQF

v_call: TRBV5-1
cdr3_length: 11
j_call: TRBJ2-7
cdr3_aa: ASSPMGQHEQY

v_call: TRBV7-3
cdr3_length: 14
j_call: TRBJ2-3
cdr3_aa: ASSTATSGRLDTQY

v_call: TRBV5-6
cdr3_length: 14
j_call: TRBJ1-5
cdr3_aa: ASSLKQGETNQPQH

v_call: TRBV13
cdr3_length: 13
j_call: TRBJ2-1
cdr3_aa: ASSFPTGGSNEQF

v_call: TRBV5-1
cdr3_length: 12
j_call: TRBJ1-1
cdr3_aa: ASSSTGADTEAF

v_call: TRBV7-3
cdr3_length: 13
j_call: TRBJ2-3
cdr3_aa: ASSRTSGKGDTQY

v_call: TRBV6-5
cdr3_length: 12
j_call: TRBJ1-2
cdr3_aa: ASRGQGFNYGYT

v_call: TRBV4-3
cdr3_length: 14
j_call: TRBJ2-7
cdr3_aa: ASSPDQGQGKGEQY

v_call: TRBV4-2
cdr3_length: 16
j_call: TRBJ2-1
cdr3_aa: ASSQDLFRASGYNEQF

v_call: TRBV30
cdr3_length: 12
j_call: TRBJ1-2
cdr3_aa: AWSPGQGPGGYT

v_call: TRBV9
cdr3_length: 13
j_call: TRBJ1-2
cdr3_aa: ASSVQGAIYDGYT

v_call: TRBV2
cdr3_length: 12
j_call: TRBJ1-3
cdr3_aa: ASRMDSSGNTIY

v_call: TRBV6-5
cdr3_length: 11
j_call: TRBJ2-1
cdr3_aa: ASSQGLAGVCF

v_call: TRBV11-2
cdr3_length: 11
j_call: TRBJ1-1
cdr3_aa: ASSFLWNTEAF